In its sample, the clone carrying this T cell receptor (beta chain) was seen many times. Its antigen is not identified. The sample originates from a study of metastatic and nonmetastatic thyroid tumors. Study-level information: The study looked at repertoires side by side in blood and in tumor or nodule tissue from malignant and benign thyroid patients. Study findings and constraints: Malignant thyroid tumors reportedly exceeded benign nodules significantly in TCR beta diversity, with the difference appearing in blood and tumor.

None of the patients had undergone any treatment ahead of thyroid surgery. As handled by the study authors: CDR3 was compared across clinicopathological groups, and the resulting differences were used to build a distant-metastasis classifier for papillary thyroid cancer. From the PCR reads, TCRdb re-called clones with MiXCR. In this record, the V and J calls reflect TCRdb's handling and not the investigators' own analysis. The sample has about 40,000 clones; around 16% are singletons. Germline CDR1 is SGDLS and CDR2 is YYNGEE. CDR3 length equals 16 residues. V was pared by 0 bases and J by 5 bases, with 7 bases of the junction left unmatched.

Material: blood. This TCR was recovered from a female donor with papillary thyroid cancer or a benign thyroid nodule (not recorded which). Some clones in this sample may be carry-over from other donors' samples. The genes are TRBV9 and TRBJ2-5; 10 bases match TRBD1. DNA of the CDR3: TGTGCCAGCAGCGTAGAGGGACAGGGGAACTGGGAGACCCAGTACTTC. Its translation is CASSVEGQGNWETQYF.